What follows are 9 T cell receptor beta chains derived from one specimen sequenced in a study of T cells in Graves' hyperthyroidism and ophthalmopathy (dated by TCRdb to between 2018 and 2020). Receptors were amplified or captured by multiplex PCR. TCRdb records Illumina HiSeq 2000 as the sequencer. The TCR beta CDR3 regions were amplified from RNA transcripts. The first round of RT-PCR for the TCR CDR3 was performed with the HTBI primer set and the Qiagen OneStep RT-PCR kit. TCRdb ran its own pipeline on the public reads, namely fastp trimming at Q25 and MiXCR clone calling, and kept in-frame beta chains. Identical CDR3 proteins give one entry, which carries the most common genes and DNA. Counted in this sample were hundreds of thousands of distinct CDR3 sequences; about two fifths of them appeared once. Over 8% of the sample is in the top ten clones. The sample taken for sequencing was blood. These receptors came from a young man with Graves' hyperthyroidism.

In this sample, this clonotype turned up a few times. A much larger clonotype is one base distant, so this may be a read error. The rearrangement uses TRBV7-6 and TRBJ2-7, with D uncertain. The CDR3 has 12 residues. Germline V CDR1 and CDR2: SGHVS, FNYEAQ. The CDR3 here is CASSLEMYEQCF. The CDR3 bases are TGTGCCAGCAGCCTGGAGATGTACGAGCAGTGCTTC.

In this sample, this clonotype turned up a few times. This sequence joins TRBV20-1 and TRBJ2-7, with D unresolved. The CDR3 spans 12 residues. Looked up from germline, CDR1 is DFQATT and CDR2 is SNEGSKA (reference sequence). V lost 5 bases and J 0 bases, leaving 8 bases between the germline ends. CDR3: CSAWRSSYEQYF. The DNA of the CDR3 is TGCAGTGCTTGGAGAAGCTCCTACGAGCAGTACTTC.

This sequence joins TRBV2 and TRBJ2-7; TRBD1 matches at 8 bases. V trimming: 6 bases; J trimming: 6 bases; junction bases outside the gene matches: 10. Germline V lookup: CDR1 SNHLY, CDR2 FYNNEI. CDR3 size: 14 residues. The CDR3 DNA reads as TGTGCCAGCAGCCCAGGGGGCGCGAGTCCCGAGCAGTACTTC. Its protein is CASSPGGASPEQYF.

The chain recombines TRBV20-1 with TRBJ2-7; D gene uncertain. With 5 bases removed from V and 2 bases from J, the gap between germline ends came to 16 bases. CDR3 length: 14 amino acids. Germline V gene sequence: CDR1 DFQATT, CDR2 SNEGSKA (reference sequence). CDR3 nucleotide sequence: TGCAGTGCTCCCGGATCCCCGGAAACCTACGAGCAGTACTTC. This codes for CSAPGSPETYEQYF.

This clonotype was detected only once. An end of the junction differs from the germline gene, which may be a read error. The genes are TRBV7-6 and TRBJ1-5; D is possibly TRBD1 (5 bases). The CDR3 has 15 residues. Germline CDR1 and CDR2: SGHVS and FNYEAQ. CDR3 region: CASSLGGVSIQPQHF. The DNA for the CDR3 is TGTGCCAGCAGCTTAGGGGGGGTGAGCATTCAGCCCCAGCATTTT.

The V call is TRBV20-1, the J call TRBJ1-4; D perhaps matches TRBD1 (6 bases). CDR3 length: 14 amino acids. Germline CDR1 DFQATT, CDR2 SNEGSKA (reference sequence). Trimming shortened V by 7 bases and J by 3 bases, and 15 bases separated the two germline ends. The CDR3 here is CSVDQDRANEKLFF. The CDR3 DNA is TGCAGTGTCGACCAGGACAGAGCTAATGAAAAACTGTTTTTT.

This sequence joins TRBV12-3 or TRBV12-4 and TRBJ1-1; D not resolved. The CDR3 has 13 amino acids. V was clipped by 1 base and J by 11 bases, with 14 bases between them. CDR3 in amino acids: CASSLVATRRAFF. For the CDR3, the DNA is TGTGCCAGCAGTTTAGTGGCAACCCGAAGGGCTTTCTTT.

The V gene is TRBV7-2, the J gene TRBJ1-4; the D is unclear. V lost 2 bases, J lost 8 bases, and 15 bases lay in between. Germline V gene data show CDR1 as SGHTA and CDR2 as FQGNSA. The CDR3 is made up of 15 amino acids. The chain's CDR3 is CASSLMVAGGEKLFF. In nucleotides, the CDR3 is TGTGCCAGCAGCTTAATGGTAGCGGGAGGGGAAAAACTGTTTTTT.

CDR3: CAIEGGGNTEAFF. CDR3 nucleotides: TGTGCCATCGAGGGGGGAGGGAACACTGAAGCTTTCTTT. The chain recombines TRBV10-3 with TRBJ1-1; TRBD1 is a possible D gene (6 bases). The CDR3 sequence is 13 residues long. Germline V CDR1 and CDR2: ENHRY, SYGVKD. Trimming removed 8 bases from V and 1 base from J, with 11 bases in between.